This T cell receptor (beta chain) was documented in a study of blood T cell repertoires in COVID-19. At the level of the study: The origin of the acute and convalescent COVID-19 samples was the United States, Italy and Spain. PBMCs, B-cell-depleted T cells, or T cells provided the cDNA or gDNA that made up the material.

Clones were sequenced by immunoSEQ multiplex PCR, and TCRdb holds only the in-frame ones, with some missing. The sample has about 180,000 clones; over 80% are singletons. Germline CDR1 is SGHNT and CDR2 is YENEEA. The J segment lost 5 bases and the V segment lost 4 bases, leaving 6 bases of the junction unmatched. The CDR3 is made up of 15 amino acids. The receptor's source is a woman aged 40 to 50 with COVID-19, enrolled during active disease. The J gene is TRBJ2-2, the V gene TRBV11-3; 8 nucleotides match TRBD1. The sample comprised peripheral blood. The CDR3 nucleotides read TGTGCCAGCAGCTCGACAGGGGCGAGAACCGGGGAGCTGTTTTTT. It is translated as CASSSTGARTGELFF.